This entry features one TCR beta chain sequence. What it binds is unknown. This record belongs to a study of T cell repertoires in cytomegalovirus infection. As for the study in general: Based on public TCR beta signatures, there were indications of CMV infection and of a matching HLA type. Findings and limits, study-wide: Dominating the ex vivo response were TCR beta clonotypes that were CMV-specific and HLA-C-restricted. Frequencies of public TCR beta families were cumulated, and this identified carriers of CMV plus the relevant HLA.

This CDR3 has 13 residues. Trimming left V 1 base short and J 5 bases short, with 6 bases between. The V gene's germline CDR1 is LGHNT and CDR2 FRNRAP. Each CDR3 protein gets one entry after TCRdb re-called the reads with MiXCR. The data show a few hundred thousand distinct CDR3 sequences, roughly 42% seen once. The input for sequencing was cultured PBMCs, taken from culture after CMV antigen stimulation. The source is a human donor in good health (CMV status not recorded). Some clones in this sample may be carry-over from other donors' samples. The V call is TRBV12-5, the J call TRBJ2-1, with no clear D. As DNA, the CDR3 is TGTGCTAGTGGTTTGGCGCAGAACAATGAGCAGTTCTTC. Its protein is CASGLAQNNEQFF.